This TCR beta chain was sequenced in a study of blood T cell repertoires in COVID-19. Whole-study context: Both acute and convalescent COVID-19 samples were obtained from the United States, Italy and Spain. PBMCs, B-cell-depleted T cells, or T cells were the source of the cDNA or gDNA that made up the material.

This clone was picked up a small number of times. Germline CDR1 and CDR2: KGHSH and LQKENI. The ends were cut back, 9 bases at V and 2 bases at J, with 13 bases in the middle. This CDR3 is 13 amino acids long. The authors' processing: The authors estimated nucleated cell counts from reference gene primer amplification. Generated by immunoSEQ multiplex PCR, the TCRdb table keeps only in-frame clones and is missing some. The V and J calls and clone size come from that table; D and trimming were worked out from the DNA. The sample contains some 42,000 clones, 60% to 80% of which appear only once. This sequence originates from a woman in her 70s with acute or convalescent COVID-19. Sequencing input: peripheral blood. The rearrangement links TRBV18 to TRBJ1-1; possible D gene TRBD1, 5 bases. In nucleotides, the CDR3 is TGTGCCAGTCGGGGGGACCTAAACACTGAAGCTTTCTTT. Translated: CASRGDLNTEAFF.